This T cell receptor beta chain originates from a study of shared clonotypes between healthy human individuals. Across the whole study: Every donor yielded three CD4 naive, three CD4 memory, two CD8 naive and one CD8 memory plate. Study-level results: Measured sharing among donors was expected to vary with sequencing depth. The four-donor shared clonotypes exceeded non-shared clonotypes in generation probability, with non-shared ones scoring lower. Of the naive CD4 clonotypes, around 4.9% were shared across a handful of donors.

Some clones are missing from TCRdb's copy, which holds only in-frame ones; the method was immunoSEQ multiplex PCR. Here the sample spans hundreds of thousands of clones, roughly 95% being singletons. This CDR3 comprises 15 residues. Trimming took off 3 bases at V and 0 bases at J, with 9 bases between the two ends. The V gene's germline CDR1 is SGHTA and CDR2 FQGNSA. In regard to this clone: Its antigen remains unknown.

The sequencing input was naive CD4+ T cells sorted from blood. Subset indicated: CD45RA+ positively selected. The clonotype comes from a woman aged 30 to 39 in good health. The V call is TRBV7-2, the J call TRBJ1-5; tentative D call: TRBD1 (5 bases). The CDR3: CASSLAGLSNQPQHF. CDR3 DNA: TGTGCCAGCAGCTTGGCGGGACTTAGCAATCAGCCCCAGCATTTT. The full variable domain, completed using reference TRBV7-2 and TRBJ1-5, is GAGVSQSPSNKVTEKGKDVELRCDPISGHTALYWYRQSLGQGLEFLIYFQGNSAPDKSGLPSDRFSAERTGGSVSTLTIQRTQQEDSAVYLCASSLAGLSNQPQHFGDGTRLSIL.